Each of the 13 T cell receptor beta chains below was sequenced from the same sample in a study of human T cells and chemical hapten exposure. TCRdb redid the calling of the RACE reads with MiXCR, one entry per CDR3 protein. The data show more than 300,000 distinct CDR3 sequences, approximately 5% seen once. Time point meaning: pre-sensitization, week 0. Stated treatment: therapeutic diphenylcyclopropenone sensitization with weekly scalp DPC. Sequenced here: whole blood, sampled in connection with sensitization to the hapten diphenylcyclopropenone (DPC). The receptors originated from a woman aged 50 to 65 with alopecia areata. Some clones in this sample may be carry-over from other donors' samples.

This clonotype was recorded many times. This chain uses TRBV3-1 with TRBJ2-1, with TRBD1 matching over 9 bases. The CDR3 sequence is 16 residues long. Losses at the gene ends were 0 bases for V and 4 bases for J; bases not matched to a gene: 4. CDR1 LGHDT and CDR2 YNNKEL come from the germline V gene (reference sequence). The CDR3 region has the DNA TGTGCCAGCAGCCAAGAGGCTGGACAGGGGTACAATGAGCAGTTCTTC. Its translation: CASSQEAGQGYNEQFF.

The genes are TRBV20-1 and TRBJ2-1; 9 bases are a match to TRBD2. Germline V CDR1 and CDR2: DFQATT, SNEGSKA (reference sequence). The CDR3 totals 15 residues. V was clipped by 0 bases and J by 7 bases; unmatched bases: 7. This CDR3 reads CSARDLAGFINEQFF. The CDR3 DNA reads as TGCAGTGCTAGAGACCTAGCGGGATTTATTAATGAGCAGTTCTTC.

This sequence joins TRBV19 and TRBJ2-1; D is perhaps TRBD2 (6 bases). This CDR3 has 15 residues. Germline V gives CDR1 LNHDA, CDR2 SQIVND (reference sequence). V dropped 2 bases and J dropped 9 bases, with 17 bases sitting between them. The CDR3: CASSIIAELPSEQFF. DNA of the CDR3: TGTGCCAGTAGTATAATAGCGGAGCTGCCTAGTGAGCAGTTCTTC.

This clonotype was detected many times. The chain employs TRBV12-3 or TRBV12-4 and TRBJ1-4; maybe TRBD1 (5 bases). V lost 2 bases to trimming and J lost 7 bases, with 5 bases between them. The CDR3 runs to 12 residues. The CDR3 sequence is CASSLRGEKLFF. The CDR3 DNA reads as TGTGCCAGCAGTTTAAGGGGTGAAAAACTGTTTTTT.

This clonotype was observed at least ten times. The genes are TRBV2 and TRBJ1-4; 7 nucleotides align to TRBD1. J gave up 7 bases and V 6 bases, and 5 bases lay outside the gene matches. CDR1 is SNHLY, CDR2 FYNNEI, per germline. This CDR3 comprises 13 residues. CDR3 in DNA: TGTGCCAGCAGAGGGGACAGCGTTGAAAAACTGTTTTTT. Translation: CASRGDSVEKLFF.

This clonotype occurred many times. The chain recombines TRBV11-2 with TRBJ2-7, with D perhaps matching TRBD2 (5 bases). This CDR3 has 16 residues. Trimming removed 5 bases at V and 0 bases at J, with 17 bases between. Germline values: CDR1 SGHAT, CDR2 FQNNGV. The CDR3 is CASSPIARRSSYEQYF. The DNA of the CDR3 is TGTGCCAGCAGCCCAATCGCGCGGAGGAGCTCCTACGAGCAGTACTTC.

There are many counts of this clonotype. The genes are TRBV3-1 and TRBJ2-3; 8 positions match TRBD2. The trim removed 7 bases at V and 6 bases at J, leaving 12 bases unmatched. From germline, CDR1 is LGHDT and CDR2 YNNKEL (reference sequence). The length of the CDR3 is 15 residues. CDR3 nucleotides: TGTGCCAGCAACCAGGATAGCGGGACGCTCGATACGCAGTATTTT. Translating gives CASNQDSGTLDTQYF.

The V call is TRBV6-2 or TRBV6-3, the J call TRBJ1-1; D possibly corresponds to TRBD1 (6 bases). With 5 bases removed from V and 3 bases from J, the gap between germline ends came to 19 bases. Germline V gives CDR1 MNHEY, CDR2 SVGEGT. The CDR3 spans 16 residues. This CDR3 is CASSPLGQIQHTEAFF. The CDR3 bases are TGTGCCAGCAGTCCTCTCGGACAGATCCAGCACACTGAAGCTTTCTTT.

The table lists this clonotype with many counts. The V and J genes are TRBV3-1 and TRBJ2-3; D remains ambiguous. Trimming removed 0 bases from V and 5 bases from J, with 15 bases in between. Germline V lookup: CDR1 LGHDT, CDR2 YNNKEL (reference sequence). The CDR3 is 16 residues long. CDR3: CASSQELRTGRDTQYF. CDR3 nucleotide sequence: TGTGCCAGCAGCCAAGAACTCCGTACTGGCCGAGATACGCAGTATTTT.

In its sample, this clonotype was seen many times. This chain connects TRBV29-1 to TRBJ1-2; 7 nucleotides align to TRBD1. J lost 0 bases, V lost 7 bases, and 5 bases had no gene match. In germline, CDR1 is SQVTM, CDR2 ANQGSEA. This CDR3 contains 13 residues. This CDR3 reads CSATGVANYGYTF. CDR3 coding DNA: TGCAGCGCTACAGGGGTAGCTAACTATGGCTACACCTTC.

The table lists this clonotype with many counts. The CDR3 DNA follows: TGCGCCAAGCGGGAGCTCGTAGATACGCAGTATTTT. Protein: CAKRELVDTQYF. The chain recombines TRBV20-1 with TRBJ2-3, with TRBD2 identical over 8 bases. Looked up from germline, CDR1 is DFQATT and CDR2 is SNEGSKA (reference sequence). The CDR3 is 12 amino acids.

This clonotype appeared a few times. The gene calls are TRBV27 and TRBJ1-3; 8 bases align to TRBD1. The CDR3 loop spans 20 amino acids. Germline trimming cut 0 bases from V and 0 bases from J; bases unmatched to any gene: 13. Germline V CDR1 and CDR2: MNHEY, SMNVEV (reference sequence). CDR3 sequence reads: CASSLSPPGTGALSGNTIYF. CDR3 sequence (DNA): TGTGCCAGCAGTTTATCACCCCCCGGGACAGGAGCCCTCTCTGGAAACACCATATATTTT.

The V call is TRBV5-1, the J call TRBJ1-1, with D hard to call. CDR3 length: 13 residues. Germline loops: CDR1 SGHRS, CDR2 YFSETQ. Trimming left V 3 bases short and J 4 bases short, with 10 bases between. CDR3 protein: CASSSVMGTEAFF. For the CDR3, the DNA is TGCGCCAGCAGCTCCGTGATGGGCACTGAAGCTTTCTTT.